A selection of T cell receptor beta chains follows, all from one sample in a study of long-term antiretroviral therapy in people with HIV. Method: immunoSEQ multiplex PCR; TCRdb's copy keeps in-frame clones and lacks some. The table lists fewer than 30,000 clones, approximately 80% of them singletons. The source was unsorted PBMCs, collected 1.1 years before starting antiretroviral therapy. The source of these receptors is a woman aged 25 to 39 with HIV. CDR3s include the opening cysteine and the closing phenylalanine or tryptophan. The order of the fields is J gene, CDR3 length, D gene, clone size, V gene, CDR3 DNA, CDR3 protein. A D gene is named only where the DNA matches it firmly. Size is omitted from some rows. Given values are once, few, many or a class for expanded clones.

J: TRBJ2-7; length: 12; D: -; size: -; V: TRBV29-1; DNA: TGCAGCGTTGTTAAGGGGGCCTACGAGCAGTACTTC; CDR3: CSVVKGAYEQYF
J: TRBJ2-5; length: 12; D: -; size: once; V: TRBV29-1; DNA: TGCAGCGTTGGCCTCGAGTATATGACCCAGTACTTC; CDR3: CSVGLEYMTQYF
J: TRBJ1-1; length: 13; D: -; size: -; V: TRBV6-1; DNA: TGTGCCAGTTTCCTCCAGGGAAACACTGAAGCTTTCTTT; CDR3: CASFLQGNTEAFF
J: TRBJ2-1; length: 17; D: TRBD2; size: -; V: TRBV2; DNA: TGTGCCAGCACCAGGACTAGCGGGGTCCTATTGCGCAATGAGCAGTTCTTC; CDR3: CASTRTSGVLLRNEQFF
J: TRBJ1-6; length: 18; D: -; size: -; V: TRBV9; DNA: TGTGCCAGCAGCGTAGGAGATTCGGCGGGGTTCTATAATTCACCCCTCCACTTT; CDR3: CASSVGDSAGFYNSPLHF
J: TRBJ1-1; length: 12; D: -; size: -; V: TRBV30; DNA: TGTGCCTGGGGAGCGAGGGGCACTGAAGCTTTCTTT; CDR3: CAWGARGTEAFF
J: TRBJ2-3; length: 13; D: -; size: -; V: TRBV7-9; DNA: TGTGCCAGCAGCTCCTCACCGGGGCAGATACCTTTTTTT; CDR3: CASSSSPGQIPFF
J: TRBJ2-3; length: 14; D: TRBD1; size: -; V: TRBV5-1; DNA: TGCGCCAGTCGCTCAGGGGGACGGACAGATACGCAGTATTTT; CDR3: CASRSGGRTDTQYF
J: TRBJ2-7; length: 13; D: -; size: few; V: TRBV2; DNA: TGTGCCAGCAGTGATAGCTACTACTACGAGCAGTACTTC; CDR3: CASSDSYYYEQYF
J: TRBJ1-3; length: 15; D: -; size: few; V: TRBV6-1; DNA: TGTGCCAGCAGCACCTACAGGGTCTCTGGAAACACCATATATTTT; CDR3: CASSTYRVSGNTIYF
J: TRBJ2-1; length: 14; D: -; size: -; V: TRBV27; DNA: TGTGCCAGCAGCCAAACTACGGGGTACAATGAGCAGTTCTTC; CDR3: CASSQTTGYNEQFF
J: TRBJ2-5; length: 13; D: -; size: -; V: TRBV29-1; DNA: TGCAGCGTTTTTGTCGGGGTCAAAGAGACCCAGTACTTC; CDR3: CSVFVGVKETQYF
J: TRBJ2-7; length: 12; D: -; size: -; V: TRBV19; DNA: TGTGCCAGTAGTCCGGGGTCCTACGAGCAGTACTTC; CDR3: CASSPGSYEQYF
J: TRBJ1-6; length: 20; D: TRBD1; size: -; V: TRBV9; DNA: TGTGCCAGCAGCGTAGGACCGTGGGGGGACAGGGAACAAGATAATTCACCCCTCCACTTT; CDR3: CASSVGPWGDREQDNSPLHF
J: TRBJ2-7; length: 13; D: -; size: -; V: TRBV5-1; DNA: TGCGCCAGCAGCCCGGACGGTTACTACGAGCAGTACTTC; CDR3: CASSPDGYYEQYF
J: TRBJ1-3; length: 14; D: -; size: -; V: TRBV28; DNA: TGTGCCAGCACGTTCAGAACTGCTGGAAACACCATATATTTT; CDR3: CASTFRTAGNTIYF
J: TRBJ1-6; length: 18; D: TRBD1; size: -; V: TRBV7-3; DNA: TGTGCCAGCAGTGTCACCCCCCACGGGACAGGGAAAGGTTCACCCCTCCACTTT; CDR3: CASSVTPHGTGKGSPLHF
J: TRBJ2-4; length: 17; D: TRBD1; size: -; V: TRBV2; DNA: TGTGCCAGCAGTGAAAATAGGGGGAAGGGACAGAAAAACATTCAGTACTTC; CDR3: CASSENRGKGQKNIQYF
J: TRBJ1-4; length: 15; D: -; size: -; V: TRBV5-5; DNA: TGTGCCAGCAGCTTGGAAGGGCTCAATATGGAAAAACTGTTTTTT; CDR3: CASSLEGLNMEKLFF
J: TRBJ1-1; length: 16; D: -; size: -; V: TRBV7-2; DNA: TGTGCCAGCAGCTTAGGGACAGCCTTCATGAACACTGAAGCTTTCTTT; CDR3: CASSLGTAFMNTEAFF
J: TRBJ1-3; length: 17; D: TRBD1; size: -; V: TRBV5-4; DNA: TGTGCCAGCAGCTACTATGTCGACAGGGGTGTTGGAAACACCATATATTTT; CDR3: CASSYYVDRGVGNTIYF
J: TRBJ1-4; length: 15; D: -; size: -; V: TRBV29-1; DNA: TGCAGCGTTGGATCTCCGGGGCAGAGTAATGAAAAACTGTTTTTT; CDR3: CSVGSPGQSNEKLFF
J: TRBJ1-5; length: 14; D: -; size: few; V: TRBV19; DNA: TGTGCCAGTAGTCCCTCGGTAGGAGGTCAGCCCCAGCATTTT; CDR3: CASSPSVGGQPQHF
J: TRBJ1-6; length: 14; D: TRBD1; size: -; V: TRBV6-1; DNA: TGTGCCAGCAGTGAATGGACAGGGGGGTCACCCCTCCACTTT; CDR3: CASSEWTGGSPLHF
J: TRBJ2-4; length: 12; D: -; size: -; V: TRBV6-5; DNA: TGTGCCAGCACTTCACCCAAAAACATTCAGTACTTC; CDR3: CASTSPKNIQYF
J: TRBJ2-2; length: 12; D: -; size: -; V: TRBV7-3; DNA: TGTGCCAGCAGCTTCCATTCAGGGGAGCTGTTTTTT; CDR3: CASSFHSGELFF
J: TRBJ1-1; length: 14; D: TRBD1; size: -; V: TRBV2; DNA: TGTGCCAGCAGTCTGGACAGGGGGGGGACTGAAGCTTTCTTT; CDR3: CASSLDRGGTEAFF
J: TRBJ2-7; length: 11; D: -; size: few; V: TRBV7-2; DNA: TGTGCCAGCAGGATAAACTACGAGCAGTACTTC; CDR3: CASRINYEQYF